The 28 T cell receptor beta chains listed next were all sequenced from one sample in a study of cytomegalovirus exposure and HLA in healthy donors. The PCR used 60 Vbeta and 13 Jbeta primers. Clones were read by immunoSEQ multiplex PCR, and TCRdb kept only the in-frame ones, dropping some. This table has some 160,000 clones, 75% to 90% appearing once. Input material: PBMCs. These receptors were obtained from a male donor in good health and CMV-seronegative.

The chain has TRBV7-9 and TRBJ2-3, with D tentatively TRBD2 (6 bases). CDR1 is SEHNR, CDR2 FQNEAQ, per germline (reference sequence). This CDR3 has 15 amino acids. V lost 2 bases and J 2 bases, leaving 11 bases between the germline ends. CDR3: CASSLLPGATDTQYF. The CDR3 DNA reads as TGTGCCAGCAGCTTACTACCGGGAGCCACAGATACGCAGTATTTT.

The rearrangement links TRBV11-2 to TRBJ1-2; D uncertain. Trimming pared 2 bases from V and 3 bases from J, leaving 7 bases between. Germline CDR1 SGHAT, CDR2 FQNNGV. The CDR3 consists of 13 residues. In nucleotides, the CDR3 is TGTGCCAGCAGCTTAACGGGTTACTATGGCTACACCTTC. It is translated as CASSLTGYYGYTF.

CDR3 bases: TGTGCCTGGAGTACTTGGGACAGGGTCGGCGAGCAGTACTTC. Translated, it gives CAWSTWDRVGEQYF. The genes are TRBV30 and TRBJ2-7, with 9 bases fitting TRBD1. The V gene end was trimmed by 2 bases and the J gene end by 6 bases; junction bases not matched to a gene: 8. The CDR3 has 14 amino acids. The germline V gene has CDR1 GTSNPN and CDR2 SVGIG (reference sequence).

This chain joins TRBV7-9 and TRBJ2-7; TRBD1 matches 7 bases. This CDR3 comprises 15 residues. After removal of 2 bases from V and 6 bases from J, the junction contained 10 bases not matched to a gene. Germline loops: CDR1 SEHNR, CDR2 FQNEAQ (reference sequence). The CDR3 here is CASSLSGRRGSEQYF. The DNA for the CDR3 is TGTGCCAGCAGCTTAAGTGGTCGCAGGGGGAGCGAGCAGTACTTC.

This chain joins TRBV18 and TRBJ2-5, with a possible D match to TRBD2 (5 bases). This CDR3 has 13 residues. Trimming shortened V by 3 bases and J by 5 bases, and 10 bases separated the two germline ends. Germline CDR1 is KGHSH and CDR2 is LQKENI. The CDR3 reads CASSPVERETQYF. The DNA of the CDR3 is TGTGCCAGCTCACCTGTGGAGCGGGAGACCCAGTACTTC.

This clone was seen only a few times. The chain has TRBV5-1 and TRBJ1-4; D perhaps matches TRBD1 (5 bases). V was shortened by 0 bases and J by 5 bases, with 8 bases between the two germline ends. The V gene's germline CDR1 is SGHRS and CDR2 YFSETQ. The CDR3 runs 14 residues. The CDR3 DNA sequence: TGCGCCAGCAGCTTGGAGGGGAGGAATGAAAAACTGTTTTTT. It specifies CASSLEGRNEKLFF. Full variable domain (rest looked up from reference TRBV5-1 and TRBJ1-4): KAGVTQTPRYLIKTRGQQVTLSCSPISGHRSVSWYQQTPGQGLQFLFEYFSETQRNKGNFPGRFSGRQFSNSRSEMNVSTLELGDSALYLCASSLEGRNEKLFFGSGTQLSVL.

The V and J genes are TRBV29-1 and TRBJ1-1; maybe TRBD1 (5 bases). Trimming removed 7 bases from V and 4 bases from J, with 10 bases in between. Germline V CDR1 and CDR2: SQVTM, ANQGSEA. This CDR3 comprises 11 residues. CDR3 DNA sequence: TGCAGCGAGACAGTTAGCACTGAAGCTTTCTTT. It specifies CSETVSTEAFF.

The V and J genes are TRBV14 and TRBJ1-2; D is uncertain. CDR3 size: 16 residues. Trimming removed 5 bases at V and 6 bases at J, with 22 bases between. Germline assignment: CDR1 SGHDN and CDR2 FVKESK. CDR3 nucleotide sequence: TGTGCCAGCAGCTATCAAGGAACAGCAGCTCACCATGGCTACACCTTC. It encodes CASSYQGTAAHHGYTF.

The chain employs TRBV15 and TRBJ2-5, with 11 bases matching TRBD1. The CDR3 runs to 15 residues. V gave up 1 base and J gave up 4 bases; unmatched junction bases: 2. Germline CDR1 is LNHNV and CDR2 is YYDKDF (reference sequence). This CDR3 is CATSRVGTGGETQYF. CDR3 nucleotides: TGTGCCACCAGCAGAGTAGGGACAGGGGGAGAGACCCAGTACTTC.

The chain links TRBV9 to TRBJ1-6; 11 nucleotides align to TRBD1. The CDR3 sequence is 16 residues long. After removal of 1 base from V and 9 bases from J, the junction contained 6 bases not matched to a gene. Germline CDR1 reads SGDLS; CDR2 reads YYNGEE. This CDR3 is CASSVKGQGASSPLHF. Written as DNA, the CDR3 is TGTGCCAGCAGCGTAAAAGGACAGGGGGCATCTTCACCCCTCCACTTT. The variable domain in full, completed from reference TRBV9 and TRBJ1-6, reads DSGVTQTPKHLITATGQRVTLRCSPRSGDLSVYWYQQSLDQGLQFLIQYYNGEERAKGNILERFSAQQFPDLHSELNLSSLELGDSALYFCASSVKGQGASSPLHFGNGTRLTVT.

The chain recombines TRBV27 with TRBJ1-4; D is possibly TRBD1 (6 bases). The CDR3 length is 13 residues. In germline, CDR1 is MNHEY, CDR2 SMNVEV (reference sequence). V was clipped by 6 bases and J by 8 bases, with 13 bases between them. CDR3 region: CASRGGAEEKLFF. For the CDR3, the DNA is TGTGCCAGCAGGGGGGGGGCTGAAGAAAAACTGTTTTTT.

The gene calls are TRBV5-6 and TRBJ1-5; TRBD1 is a possible D gene (5 bases). Trimming stripped 3 bases from V and 6 bases from J, with 19 bases between. This CDR3 comprises 16 residues. In germline, CDR1 is SGHDT, CDR2 YYEEEE. The CDR3 coding sequence is TGTGCCAGCAGCTCGGTGGGGGGTTTGTGGACTCAGCCCCAGCATTTT. Its translation is CASSSVGGLWTQPQHF.

The chain uses TRBV11-1 and TRBJ2-3; 8 nucleotides match TRBD2. After removal of 3 bases from V and 1 base from J, the junction contained 3 bases not matched to a gene. CDR1 is SGHAT and CDR2 is FQDESV in the germline V gene (reference sequence). The CDR3 is made up of 15 amino acids. CDR3 loop: CASSLLRGGTDTQYF. In DNA, the CDR3 is TGTGCCAGCAGCTTGTTGCGGGGGGGCACAGATACGCAGTATTTT.

The rearrangement links TRBV27 to TRBJ2-1; possible D gene TRBD1, 6 bases. Germline CDR1 is MNHEY and CDR2 is SMNVEV (reference sequence). CDR3 length: 12 amino acids. Trimming removed 2 bases from V and 12 bases from J, with 11 bases in between. In DNA, the CDR3 is TGTGCCAGCAGTTTAGTGGGGGCCGGGCAGTTCTTC. Protein: CASSLVGAGQFF.

The chain carries TRBV30 and TRBJ2-5; possibly TRBD1 for D (6 bases). Germline CDR1 reads GTSNPN; CDR2 reads SVGIG (reference sequence). The V end lost 5 bases, the J end lost 5 bases, and 15 bases lay between the germline ends. The CDR3 covers 13 residues. CDR3 nucleotides: TGTGCCTGGGACCGGACAGCGCAGGAGACCCAGTACTTC. Amino acids: CAWDRTAQETQYF.

This CDR3 is CTSSPINRGERNIQYF. In DNA form, the CDR3 reads TGCACCAGCAGCCCAATTAACAGGGGAGAGAGAAACATTCAGTACTTC. The chain uses TRBV1 and TRBJ2-4; the table's D call TRBD1 went unverified against the DNA. TRBV1 is described as a pseudogene. This CDR3 is built from 16 residues.

The CDR3 region is CASTGLEGNTEAFF. Written as DNA, the CDR3 is TGCGCCAGCACTGGCTTGGAGGGGAACACTGAAGCTTTCTTT. This chain joins TRBV5-1 and TRBJ1-1; no definite D call. Germline V lookup: CDR1 SGHRS, CDR2 YFSETQ. V shed 6 bases and J shed 1 base, with 13 bases lying between them. The CDR3 has 14 residues.

The sample holds a few counts of this clone. The chain recombines TRBV7-9 with TRBJ2-2; 7 nucleotides agree with TRBD1. Germline lookup yields CDR1 SEHNR and CDR2 FQNEAQ (reference sequence). This CDR3 contains 15 residues. With 3 bases clipped from V and 3 bases from J, the junction kept 4 bases outside the gene matches. CDR3 nucleotides: TGTGCCAGCAGCTTGGGTACAGGGGACACCGGGGAGCTGTTTTTT. Translating it yields CASSLGTGDTGELFF.

This clone was found once. This sequence joins TRBV7-6 and TRBJ2-5; D uncertain. Germline CDR1 and CDR2: SGHVS and FNYEAQ. V was trimmed by 1 base and J by 3 bases, leaving 9 bases between them. This CDR3 is built from 14 residues. The CDR3 here is CASSLVRVKETQYF. As DNA, the CDR3 is TGTGCCAGCAGCTTAGTTCGGGTAAAAGAGACCCAGTACTTC.

This sequence joins TRBV7-9 and TRBJ1-2; TRBD1 aligns across 8 bases. This CDR3 has 15 residues. V was clipped by 5 bases and J by 4 bases; unmatched bases: 9. CDR1 SEHNR and CDR2 FQNEAQ come from the germline V gene (reference sequence). The CDR3 is CASSRLRGRSYGYTF. The CDR3 DNA is TGTGCCAGCAGCCGACTCAGGGGGCGAAGCTATGGCTACACCTTC. Drawing the rest from reference TRBV7-9 and TRBJ1-2, the complete variable domain is DTGVSQNPRHKITKRGQNVTFRCDPISEHNRLYWYRQTLGQGPEFLTYFQNEAQLEKSRLLSDRFSAERPKGSFSTLEIQRTEQGDSAMYLCASSRLRGRSYGYTFGSGTRLTVV.

The chain joins TRBV2 to TRBJ2-5, with a tentative D call TRBD2 (6 bases). This CDR3 has 14 residues. With 2 bases removed from V and 5 bases from J, the gap between germline ends came to 12 bases. The V gene's germline CDR1 is SNHLY and CDR2 FYNNEI. The CDR3 reads CASSEFGGRETQYF. CDR3 DNA sequence: TGTGCCAGCAGTGAATTCGGGGGACGGGAGACCCAGTACTTC.

This clone was detected only once. The J gene is TRBJ2-1, the V gene TRBV25-1; maybe TRBD2 (6 bases). The CDR3 covers 14 residues. The V end was cut by 5 bases, the J end by 4 bases, with 12 bases between. Germline CDR1 reads MGHDK; CDR2 reads SYGVNS. CDR3 loop: CASSNPGLYNEQFF. CDR3 sequence (DNA): TGTGCCAGCAGTAACCCGGGACTTTACAATGAGCAGTTCTTC.

The chain couples TRBV6-1 to TRBJ1-2, with no clear D. Germline CDR1 reads MNHNS; CDR2 reads SASEGT. V lost 2 bases and J 1 base, leaving 5 bases between the germline ends. The CDR3 extends over 13 amino acids. CDR3 residues: CASSERVNYGYTF. The CDR3 DNA reads as TGTGCCAGCAGTGAACGGGTTAACTATGGCTACACCTTC.

The chain joins TRBV13 to TRBJ1-1; D possibly corresponds to TRBD1 (6 bases). Germline loops: CDR1 PRHDT, CDR2 FYEKMQ (reference sequence). Between the trimmed V and J ends, which lost 5 bases and 0 bases, there was a span of 16 bases. CDR3 size: 16 residues. CDR3 sequence (DNA): TGTGCCAGCAGCACGAGGGGACACGGGGTGAACACTGAAGCTTTCTTT. Translation gives CASSTRGHGVNTEAFF.

The chain uses TRBV5-1 and TRBJ1-1; D unclear. The V and J ends lost 0 bases and 4 bases respectively, with 10 bases between them. The CDR3 is 14 residues long. Per the germline V gene, CDR1 is SGHRS and CDR2 is YFSETQ. The CDR3 sequence: CASSLGTEGTEAFF. Written as DNA, the CDR3 is TGCGCCAGCAGCTTGGGAACCGAGGGCACTGAAGCTTTCTTT.

The V call is TRBV7-8, the J call TRBJ2-3, with D perhaps TRBD2 (5 bases). Trimming took off 3 bases at V and 1 base at J, with 11 bases between the two ends. Germline V gives CDR1 SGHVS, CDR2 FQNEAQ. The CDR3 has 15 amino acids. The CDR3: CASSFGIVGTDTQYF. CDR3 DNA sequence: TGTGCCAGCAGCTTCGGGATTGTGGGCACAGATACGCAGTATTTT.

V usage is TRBV6-1 and J usage is TRBJ2-3; 11 nucleotides match TRBD2. Germline CDR1 reads MNHNS; CDR2 reads SASEGT. Trimming at V came to 3 bases and at J to 1 base, leaving 6 bases not matched to a gene. The CDR3 consists of 17 residues. In DNA form, the CDR3 reads TGTGCCAGCAGTGACCTCCTACTAGCGGGAGGCACAGATACGCAGTATTTT. This codes for CASSDLLLAGGTDTQYF.

V is TRBV7-2 and J is TRBJ1-2; maybe TRBD1 (6 bases). CDR3 size: 16 residues. CDR1 is SGHTA, CDR2 FQGNSA, per germline. V was trimmed by 1 base and J by 7 bases, leaving 19 bases between them. DNA for the CDR3: TGTGCCAGCAGCTTAGAAGGGGGGGCAGAGTTGGGTGGCTACACCTTC. It encodes CASSLEGGAELGGYTF.